The 25 T cell receptor beta chains reported below all come from one sample, sequenced in a study of PD-1 blockade in mismatch repair-deficient tumors. This table comes from immunoSEQ multiplex PCR, and its TCRdb copy is limited to in-frame clones, with some not included. The sample lists about 66,000 clones, approximately 80% occurring once. The sample consisted of peripheral blood, taken 2 weeks after starting pembrolizumab. The receptors were gathered from an adult with mismatch repair-deficient cancer.

The CDR3 DNA is TGTGCCAGCAGCTTAGATGGTTCGGTGAACAATGAGCAGTTCTTC. Translation: CASSLDGSVNNEQFF. This sequence joins TRBV7-6 and TRBJ2-1; no reliable D call. Germline CDR1 is SGHVS and CDR2 is FNYEAQ. V was pared by 1 base and J by 5 bases, with 12 bases between. The CDR3 contains 15 residues. Full variable domain (outside the CDR3, taken from reference TRBV7-6 and TRBJ2-1): GAGVSQSPRYKVTKRGQDVALRCDPISGHVSLYWYRQALGQGPEFLTYFNYEAQQDKSGLPNDRFSAERPEGSISTLTIQRTEQRDSAMYRCASSLDGSVNNEQFFGPGTRLTVL.

The V call is TRBV5-1, the J call TRBJ1-1; the D gene is possibly TRBD1 (6 bases). Looked up from germline, CDR1 is SGHRS and CDR2 is YFSETQ. V lost 0 bases to trimming and J lost 11 bases, with 20 bases between them. The length of the CDR3 is 15 residues. The DNA of the CDR3 is TGCGCCAGCAGCTTGGCCGCTCAGACGGGGGCGGCGGCTTTCTTT. This codes for CASSLAAQTGAAAFF.

The sample holds one count of this clone. The chain joins TRBV7-3 to TRBJ2-1, with 9 nucleotides matching TRBD2. The germline gives CDR1 SGHTA, CDR2 FQGTGA. The J segment lost 4 bases and the V segment lost 5 bases, leaving 12 bases of the junction unmatched. The CDR3 length is 17 residues. The DNA for the CDR3 is TGTGCCAGCAGCCCGCTTGGGGCGGGAGGGATTTACAATGAGCAGTTCTTC. This translates into CASSPLGAGGIYNEQFF. Combining the CDR3 with reference TRBV7-3 and TRBJ2-1 gives the whole variable domain GAGVSQTPSNKVTEKGKYVELRCDPISGHTALYWYRQSLGQGPEFLIYFQGTGAADDSGLPNDRFFAVRPEGSVSTLKIQRTERGDSAVYLCASSPLGAGGIYNEQFFGPGTRLTVL.

In regard to this clone: The sample has other DNA sequences that encode this CDR3 too. The chain has TRBV5-1 and TRBJ1-1; the D gene is possibly TRBD1 (6 bases). The CDR3 has 13 residues. Germline CDR1 is SGHRS and CDR2 is YFSETQ. Trimming took off 4 bases at V and 4 bases at J, with 11 bases between the two ends. The CDR3 reads CASSLRGGTEAFF. The CDR3 DNA reads TGCGCCAGCAGCCTCAGGGGTGGCACTGAAGCTTTCTTT.

The J gene is TRBJ2-7, the V gene TRBV9, with TRBD2 matching over 12 bases. CDR3 length: 15 residues. The junction had 2 bases not matched to a gene; V was cut back by 2 bases and J by 2 bases. Germline V gene lookup returns CDR1 SGDLS and CDR2 YYNGEE. CDR3 bases: TGTGCCAGCAGCGTCGGACTAGCGGGAACCTACGAGCAGTACTTC. Translating it yields CASSVGLAGTYEQYF. The complete variable domain, with remaining parts taken from reference TRBV9 and TRBJ2-7, reads DSGVTQTPKHLITATGQRVTLRCSPRSGDLSVYWYQQSLDQGLQFLIQYYNGEERAKGNILERFSAQQFPDLHSELNLSSLELGDSALYFCASSVGLAGTYEQYFGPGTRLTVT.

This clone has a single count. The CDR3 region is CAWSVSLDNEQFF. Here the CDR3 DNA reads TGTGCCTGGAGTGTGTCTCTTGACAATGAGCAGTTCTTC. The chain employs TRBV30 and TRBJ2-1, with no clear D. Germline V gene sequence: CDR1 GTSNPN, CDR2 SVGIG (reference sequence). V was pared by 0 bases and J by 5 bases, with 8 bases between. This CDR3 has 13 residues.

This clone was seen once. The V and J genes are TRBV7-3 and TRBJ2-1; a possible D gene is TRBD1 (6 bases). CDR3 size: 15 residues. Germline-derived CDR1 and CDR2 are SGHTA and FQGTGA. V was trimmed by 5 bases and J by 4 bases, leaving 15 bases between them. The CDR3 nucleotides are TGTGCCAGCAGCCCTCTAGGGGGACCTTACAATGAGCAGTTCTTC. The encoded protein is CASSPLGGPYNEQFF.

This sequence joins TRBV5-4 and TRBJ2-7; 9 nucleotides match TRBD1. J was trimmed by 2 bases and V by 2 bases; bases with no gene match: 5. The germline gives CDR1 SGHNT, CDR2 YYREEE (reference sequence). The CDR3 runs to 15 residues. The CDR3 loop is CASSLGTGKTYEQYF. The CDR3 bases are TGTGCCAGCAGCTTAGGGACAGGGAAAACCTACGAGCAGTACTTC. The variable domain in full, completed from reference TRBV5-4 and TRBJ2-7, reads ETGVTQSPTHLIKTRGQQVTLRCSSQSGHNTVSWYQQALGQGPQFIFQYYREEENGRGNFPPRFSGLQFPNYSSELNVNALELDDSALYLCASSLGTGKTYEQYFGPGTRLTVT.

The chain is built from TRBV30 and TRBJ2-2; 9 nucleotides align to TRBD2. J lost 6 bases, V lost 4 bases, and 12 bases had no gene match. This CDR3 is built from 16 residues. The V gene's germline CDR1 is GTSNPN and CDR2 SVGIG (reference sequence). CDR3 sequence: CAWTRGLAGSAGELFF. The DNA for the CDR3 is TGTGCCTGGACACGGGGGCTAGCGGGATCGGCCGGGGAGCTGTTTTTT.

This clone was recorded only once. This sequence joins TRBV27 and TRBJ2-6; tentatively, D is TRBD2 (6 bases). Per the germline V gene, CDR1 is MNHEY and CDR2 is SMNVEV (reference sequence). V gave up 0 bases and J gave up 0 bases, with 15 bases separating them. The CDR3 covers 19 residues. This CDR3 reads CASSLSGGVASSGANVLTF. For the CDR3, the DNA is TGTGCCAGCAGTTTATCTGGCGGGGTGGCTAGCTCTGGGGCCAACGTCCTGACTTTC. Full variable domain (rest looked up from reference TRBV27 and TRBJ2-6): EAQVTQNPRYLITVTGKKLTVTCSQNMNHEYMSWYRQDPGLGLRQIYYSMNVEVTDKGDVPEGYKVSRKEKRNFPLILESPSPNQTSLYFCASSLSGGVASSGANVLTFGAGSRLTVL.

This chain connects TRBV23-1 to TRBJ2-4; D unclear. TRBV23-1 is an open reading frame whose function is uncertain. Deletions cut 4 bases from V and 0 bases from J, with 10 bases between. CDR3 length: 15 amino acids. This CDR3 is CASSRQRVAKNIQYF. For the CDR3, the DNA is TGCGCCAGCAGTCGGCAGCGAGTAGCCAAAAACATTCAGTACTTC.

The chain uses TRBV19 and TRBJ2-5; no firm D call. Between the trimmed V and J ends, which lost 6 bases and 0 bases, there was a span of 11 bases. This CDR3 spans 14 amino acids. Germline CDR1 is LNHDA and CDR2 is SQIVND (reference sequence). As DNA, the CDR3 is TGTGCCAGTAGCCCCACAACGTACCAAGAGACCCAGTACTTC. This sequence encodes CASSPTTYQETQYF.

As DNA, the CDR3 is TGTGCCAGCAGCTCCTACGCTAGCACAGATACGCAGTATTTT. Amino acids: CASSSYASTDTQYF. The chain uses TRBV11-2 and TRBJ2-3; unclear D gene. Germline CDR1 is SGHAT and CDR2 is FQNNGV. Between the trimmed V and J ends, which lost 4 bases and 0 bases, there was a span of 8 bases. This CDR3 contains 14 residues.

This clone was seen a single time. This chain links TRBV4-1 with TRBJ2-1; tentatively, D is TRBD1 or TRBD2 (5 bases each). V lost 0 bases to trimming and J lost 4 bases, with 13 bases between them. This CDR3 region has 16 residues. In germline, CDR1 is MGHRA, CDR2 YSYEKL. In DNA form, the CDR3 reads TGCGCCAGCAGCCAAGATAGGGGAAGCGGATACAATGAGCAGTTCTTC. Residues: CASSQDRGSGYNEQFF.

This clone was observed a handful of times. The J gene is TRBJ1-3, the V gene TRBV5-1, with D perhaps TRBD1 (5 bases). V was trimmed by 4 bases and J by 4 bases, leaving 15 bases between them. This CDR3 region has 15 residues. The germline V gene has CDR1 SGHRS and CDR2 YFSETQ. The CDR3 DNA sequence: TGCGCCAGCAGCCCTGGGACGGTGAAGGGAAACACCATATATTTT. This gives the protein CASSPGTVKGNTIYF. Full variable domain (outside the CDR3, taken from reference TRBV5-1 and TRBJ1-3): KAGVTQTPRYLIKTRGQQVTLSCSPISGHRSVSWYQQTPGQGLQFLFEYFSETQRNKGNFPGRFSGRQFSNSRSEMNVSTLELGDSALYLCASSPGTVKGNTIYFGEGSWLTVV.

The V call is TRBV6-6, the J call TRBJ2-7, with 9 bases lining up with TRBD1. The CDR3 totals 15 residues. V was clipped by 6 bases and J by 4 bases; unmatched bases: 10. Per the germline V gene, CDR1 is MNHNY and CDR2 is SVGAGI (reference sequence). For the CDR3, the DNA is TGTGCCAGCAGGCCACAAACAGGGGGCGTTTACGAGCAGTACTTC. It is translated as CASRPQTGGVYEQYF.

V and J are TRBV6-1 and TRBJ1-5; perhaps TRBD1 as D (5 bases). The germline V and J ends were trimmed by 6 bases and 4 bases, with 13 bases remaining between them. This CDR3 has 14 amino acids. Germline V gene data show CDR1 as MNHNS and CDR2 as SASEGT. The chain's CDR3 is CASSSSGGNQPQHF. The CDR3 DNA reads as TGTGCCAGCAGCTCCTCGGGGGGAAATCAGCCCCAGCATTTT.

The chain combines TRBV6-6 with TRBJ1-2; D unclear. CDR1 is MNHNY, CDR2 SVGAGI, per germline (reference sequence). The germline V and J ends were trimmed by 5 bases and 2 bases, with 6 bases remaining between them. This CDR3 has 12 residues. CDR3 coding DNA: TGTGCCAGCAGTCCGGGAAACTATGGCTACACCTTC. Protein sequence: CASSPGNYGYTF.

This clone appeared once. The rearrangement joins TRBV5-6 to TRBJ1-5; D gene uncertain. Germline CDR1 SGHDT, CDR2 YYEEEE. The CDR3 sequence is 13 residues long. Trimming removed 0 bases at V and 4 bases at J, with 5 bases between. The CDR3 nucleotides are TGTGCCAGCAGCTTGGGACAAAATCAGCCCCAGCATTTT. Its translation: CASSLGQNQPQHF.

CDR3 protein: CASSSVSLAYNEQFF. In DNA form, the CDR3 reads TGTGCCAGCAGCTCCGTTTCCCTCGCGTACAATGAGCAGTTCTTC. The chain carries TRBV7-9 and TRBJ2-1, with D hard to call. Per the germline V gene, CDR1 is SEHNR and CDR2 is FQNEAQ (reference sequence). With 4 bases removed from V and 4 bases from J, the gap between germline ends came to 14 bases. CDR3 length: 15 residues.

The chain joins TRBV19 to TRBJ1-3; 8 bases are a match to TRBD1. V was clipped by 4 bases and J by 0 bases; unmatched bases: 5. Germline values: CDR1 LNHDA, CDR2 SQIVND (reference sequence). The CDR3 sequence is 16 residues long. The CDR3 nucleotides are TGTGCCAGTAGTAGGGGACAGGCGACCTCTGGAAACACCATATATTTT. Translated: CASSRGQATSGNTIYF.

This chain links TRBV19 with TRBJ2-1; TRBD2 matches at 7 bases. Germline assignment: CDR1 LNHDA and CDR2 SQIVND (reference sequence). J was trimmed by 5 bases and V by 3 bases; bases with no gene match: 13. The CDR3 covers 17 residues. CDR3 protein: CASSIDFWRERNNEQFF. The CDR3 nucleotides are TGTGCCAGTAGTATCGATTTCTGGCGGGAGAGAAACAATGAGCAGTTCTTC.

The chain is built from TRBV27 and TRBJ2-1; no clear D gene. The CDR3 is made up of 15 amino acids. Trimming removed 0 bases at V and 1 base at J, with 7 bases between. Germline V gives CDR1 MNHEY, CDR2 SMNVEV (reference sequence). CDR3 in DNA: TGTGCCAGCAGTTTATCGGCTAGTTCCTACAATGAGCAGTTCTTC. It encodes CASSLSASSYNEQFF.

This clone was seen only a few times. The chain has TRBV7-2 and TRBJ1-5, with D unresolved. V lost 1 base, J lost 3 bases, and 10 bases lay in between. CDR3 length: 15 residues. Germline V gene data show CDR1 as SGHTA and CDR2 as FQGNSA. The DNA for the CDR3 is TGTGCCAGCAGCTTAGGGCGACAACCCAATCAGCCCCAGCATTTT. Translating gives CASSLGRQPNQPQHF.

The rearrangement joins TRBV11-2 to TRBJ2-4; D is perhaps TRBD1 (5 bases). The V gene lost 1 base and the J gene lost 11 bases, with 12 bases spanning the gap. The germline gives CDR1 SGHAT, CDR2 FQNNGV. The CDR3 contains 13 residues. CDR3: CASSLGGRAVQYF. In DNA, the CDR3 is TGTGCCAGCAGCTTAGGGGGCAGGGCGGTTCAGTACTTC. The complete variable domain, with remaining parts taken from reference TRBV11-2 and TRBJ2-4, reads EAGVAQSPRYKIIEKRQSVAFWCNPISGHATLYWYQQILGQGPKLLIQFQNNGVVDDSQLPKDRFSAERLKGVDSTLKIQPAKLEDSAVYLCASSLGGRAVQYFGAGTRLSVL.